The present T cell receptor beta chain was sequenced within a study of blood T cell repertoires in COVID-19. Across the whole study: Donors in the United States, Italy and Spain gave samples during acute or convalescent COVID-19. T cells, B-cell-depleted T cells, or PBMCs provided the cDNA or gDNA that served as material.

The CDR3 has 14 amino acids. Trimming took off 6 bases at V and 2 bases at J, with 11 bases between the two ends. The germline V gene has CDR1 MNHEY and CDR2 SVGAGI. Original methodology: Estimates of nucleated cell counts were drawn from the amplification of reference gene primers. Clones were sequenced by immunoSEQ multiplex PCR, and TCRdb holds only the in-frame ones, with some missing. The V and J calls and clone size are taken from that table; D and trimming were inferred from the DNA. The sample holds approximately 100,000 clones, roughly 92% seen once. The sample comprised peripheral blood. The TCR was taken from a man between 70 and 80 years old with acute or convalescent COVID-19. This chain joins TRBV6-5 and TRBJ1-5, with D tentatively TRBD1 (5 bases). CDR3: CASRMTGGNQPQHF. For the CDR3, the DNA is TGTGCCAGCAGGATGACGGGGGGCAATCAGCCCCAGCATTTT.